This T cell receptor beta chain was sequenced for a study of blood T cells in healthy people across ages. The study's findings and limits: Per-million-T-cell TCR beta diversity fell roughly linearly with age.

In the case of this clonotype: Its antigen is undetermined.

The germline V and J ends were trimmed by 2 bases and 9 bases, with 10 bases remaining between them. The CDR3 extends over 12 amino acids. Germline V gene lookup returns CDR1 LGHDT and CDR2 YNNKEL (reference sequence). Primers used in a second PCR of about 6 to 11 cycles were a sample-barcoded 5' primer and a J-beta primer mix. TCRdb reprocessed the 5' RACE reads via MiXCR and lists one record per CDR3 protein. The repertoire includes about 1.8 million distinct CDR3 sequences, just under 50% of them detected once, and less than 2.5% sits in the top ten. Every donor gave approximately 10 milliliters of peripheral blood.

The rearrangement joins TRBV3-1 to TRBJ1-2, with no clear D. Sequences were obtained from blood. This sequence originates from a woman between 40 and 55 years old in good health. CDR3: CASSQQRGSYTF. The DNA of the CDR3 is TGTGCCAGCAGCCAACAGCGGGGTAGCTACACCTTC.